The source of this T cell receptor (beta chain) is a study of T cells in Graves' hyperthyroidism and ophthalmopathy. The wider study: Pretreatment peripheral blood was obtained at initial diagnosis.

Based on clinical symptoms, serum thyroxine and TRAb, thyroid ultrasound and orbital computed tomography, diagnoses were reached. General study findings and limits: Patients with ophthalmopathy were separated from those with stable hyperthyroidism by a 13 V-J model. The model's output predicted ophthalmopathy at a median of roughly 6 months prior to onset.

Template material for amplifying TCR beta CDR3 regions consisted of RNA transcripts. HTBI primers were the set used in a first-round RT-PCR of the TCR CDR3. In TCRdb, the multiplex PCR reads were re-called with MiXCR into one record per CDR3 protein. Here the sample spans 300,000 to 450,000 distinct CDR3 sequences, around a quarter being singletons. This clonotype occurred a few times. Its antigen is as yet unknown. This CDR3 comprises 21 residues. The germline V gene encodes CDR1 SGHVS and CDR2 FNYEAQ. V shed 5 bases and J 0 bases; nucleotides not matched to a gene: 15. The clonotype originates from a middle-aged man with Graves' hyperthyroidism. The rearrangement joins TRBV7-6 to TRBJ2-1, with 14 nucleotides matching TRBD2. Sequencing was carried out using blood. The CDR3: CASSRVPGLAGAGDSYNEQFF. CDR3 coding DNA: TGTGCCAGCAGCCGGGTGCCGGGACTAGCGGGAGCGGGGGACTCCTACAATGAGCAGTTCTTC.